The clone carrying this TCR beta chain appeared a few times. These data originate in a study of T cell changes during pregnancy in multiple sclerosis. Some clones are missing from TCRdb's copy, which holds only in-frame ones; the method was immunoSEQ multiplex PCR. The sample holds 55,000 to 75,000 clones; roughly 89% are singletons and the top ten take 1.1% to 1.5%. The junction had 6 bases not matched to a gene; V was cut back by 3 bases and J by 9 bases. Looked up from germline, CDR1 is MNHNS and CDR2 is SASEGT. The CDR3 has 15 amino acids. This specimen was peripheral blood, taken in the third trimester of pregnancy. This receptor was obtained from a female donor in good health, enrolled as a control in a pregnancy study. The rearrangement uses TRBV6-1 and TRBJ1-6, with 9 bases matching TRBD1. As DNA, the CDR3 is TGTGCCAGCAGTGACGAGGGACAGGGTAGTTCACCCCTCCACTTT. Residues: CASSDEGQGSSPLHF.